The 30 T cell receptor beta chains listed next were all sequenced from one sample in a study of cytomegalovirus exposure and HLA in healthy donors. The PCR employed 60 Vbeta primers together with 13 Jbeta primers. The method was immunoSEQ multiplex PCR; TCRdb's version includes in-frame clones alone and lacks a portion of them. The data hold a few hundred thousand clones, with 75% to 85% observed a single time. Material for sequencing was PBMCs. The source of these receptors is a woman between 55 and 75 years old in good health and CMV-seropositive.

The chain employs TRBV27 and TRBJ2-3, with TRBD2 as a possible D gene (6 bases). Trimming shortened V by 2 bases and J by 0 bases, and 12 bases separated the two germline ends. The germline V gene has CDR1 MNHEY and CDR2 SMNVEV (reference sequence). CDR3 length: 16 residues. CDR3 sequence: CASSLRRGASTDTQYF. The CDR3 DNA follows: TGTGCCAGCAGTTTACGGCGGGGCGCTAGCACAGATACGCAGTATTTT.

This rearrangement joins TRBV15 to TRBJ2-2; possibly TRBD1 for D (6 bases). The CDR3 is 13 amino acids. Per germline, CDR1 LNHNV and CDR2 YYDKDF (reference sequence). Trimming stripped 6 bases from V and 9 bases from J, with 14 bases between. The CDR3 sequence: CATRGAAHRELFF. CDR3 coding DNA: TGTGCCACCAGGGGGGCGGCTCACCGGGAGCTGTTTTTT.

There are a few counts of this clone. V usage is TRBV18 and J usage is TRBJ1-4, with a weak D call TRBD1 (6 bases). In germline, CDR1 is KGHSH, CDR2 LQKENI. The CDR3 is made up of 14 amino acids. V lost 0 bases and J 7 bases, leaving 9 bases between the germline ends. The CDR3 nucleotides read TGTGCCAGCTCACCACCAACAGGGAGTGAAAAACTGTTTTTT. This gives the protein CASSPPTGSEKLFF.

The CDR3 DNA is TGTGCCAGCAGCCCACAGGGTAGGAACACTGAAGCTTTCTTT. Amino acid sequence: CASSPQGRNTEAFF. This chain joins TRBV27 and TRBJ1-1, with a possible D match to TRBD1 (6 bases). This CDR3 contains 14 residues. Germline CDR1 MNHEY, CDR2 SMNVEV (reference sequence). Trimming took 6 bases from V and 1 from J, leaving 12 bases between them.

The rearrangement links TRBV30 to TRBJ1-1; D is undetermined. V was cut by 0 bases and J by 2 bases, with 22 bases left in between. The CDR3 loop spans 18 amino acids. In germline, CDR1 is GTSNPN, CDR2 SVGIG (reference sequence). CDR3 protein: CAWSVNPGKRAANTEAFF. DNA for the CDR3: TGTGCCTGGAGTGTAAACCCGGGGAAGCGGGCAGCCAACACTGAAGCTTTCTTT. Combining the CDR3 with reference TRBV30 and TRBJ1-1 gives the whole variable domain SQTIHQWPATLVQPVGSPLSLECTVEGTSNPNLYWYRQAAGRGLQLLFYSVGIGQISSEVPQNLSASRPQDRQFILSSKKLLLSDSGFYLCAWSVNPGKRAANTEAFFGQGTRLTVV.

The chain employs TRBV5-4 and TRBJ1-2; the D is unclear. Per the germline V gene, CDR1 is SGHNT and CDR2 is YYREEE (reference sequence). The CDR3 consists of 15 residues. V was cut by 0 bases and J by 0 bases, with 9 bases left in between. Here the CDR3 reads CASSLGDISNYGYTF. The CDR3 nucleotides read TGTGCCAGCAGCTTGGGAGACATCTCTAACTATGGCTACACCTTC.

A single count supports this clone. The CDR3 DNA reads TGTGCCAGCAGTTTATGGGACTCCTTGAGCTACGAGCAGTACTTC. Amino acid sequence: CASSLWDSLSYEQYF. The chain carries TRBV28 and TRBJ2-7, with D possibly matching TRBD2 (5 bases). V dropped 0 bases and J dropped 3 bases, with 12 bases sitting between them. This CDR3 region has 15 residues. CDR1 is MDHEN, CDR2 SYDVKM, per germline.

The rearrangement joins TRBV7-9 to TRBJ1-5; weak D call: TRBD1 (6 bases). The CDR3 is 15 residues long. Germline V CDR1 and CDR2: SEHNR, FQNEAQ (reference sequence). Between the trimmed V and J ends, which lost 3 bases and 2 bases, there was a span of 11 bases. The CDR3 is CASSFGGAGNQPQHF. The CDR3 DNA is TGTGCCAGCAGCTTCGGGGGGGCCGGCAATCAGCCCCAGCATTTT.

The J gene is TRBJ2-5, the V gene TRBV5-1; 8 bases are a match to TRBD2. This CDR3 has 14 residues. Trimming at V came to 4 bases and at J to 3 bases, leaving 5 bases not matched to a gene. Germline V gene lookup returns CDR1 SGHRS and CDR2 YFSETQ. The CDR3 here is CASSRGTSKETQYF. CDR3 DNA: TGCGCCAGCAGCAGAGGGACTAGTAAAGAGACCCAGTACTTC. Combining the CDR3 with reference TRBV5-1 and TRBJ2-5 gives the whole variable domain KAGVTQTPRYLIKTRGQQVTLSCSPISGHRSVSWYQQTPGQGLQFLFEYFSETQRNKGNFPGRFSGRQFSNSRSEMNVSTLELGDSALYLCASSRGTSKETQYFGPGTRLLVL.

V gene TRBV4-1 combines with J gene TRBJ2-7; TRBD1 aligns across 7 bases. After removal of 0 bases from V and 0 bases from J, the junction contained 11 bases not matched to a gene. The CDR3 has 18 residues. CDR1 MGHRA and CDR2 YSYEKL come from the germline V gene. This chain's CDR3 is CASSQDRAGTVSSYEQYF. The CDR3 DNA follows: TGCGCCAGCAGCCAAGATAGGGCCGGGACAGTGAGCTCCTACGAGCAGTACTTC.

The gene calls are TRBV28 and TRBJ1-5; D unresolved. CDR3 length equals 18 residues. CDR1 and CDR2 (germline): MDHEN, SYDVKM. Trimming cost V 4 bases and J 0 bases, with 19 bases left between them. CDR3 in amino acids: CASSSRSLIHYSNQPQHF. Here the CDR3 DNA reads TGTGCCAGCAGTTCACGGTCTCTGATTCACTATAGCAATCAGCCCCAGCATTTT.

This sequence joins TRBV28 and TRBJ1-3; TRBD1 matches 8 bases. The V and J ends lost 6 bases and 5 bases, in that order; junction bases with no gene match: 12. The germline V gene has CDR1 MDHEN and CDR2 SYDVKM. CDR3 length equals 16 residues. The DNA of the CDR3 is TGTGCCAGCAGCCCGACGGGACAGGTTAAGAGAAACACCATATATTTT. The encoded protein is CASSPTGQVKRNTIYF.

The chain couples TRBV4-1 to TRBJ2-1, with 10 bases matching TRBD2. Germline-derived CDR1 and CDR2 are MGHRA and YSYEKL. V dropped 1 base and J dropped 3; count of bases not matched to a gene: 6. CDR3 length: 17 residues. CDR3 protein: CASSQGSAGGIYNEQFF. Here the CDR3 DNA reads TGCGCCAGCAGCCAAGGTTCAGCGGGAGGGATCTACAATGAGCAGTTCTTC.

This clone was seen a single time. The rearrangement links TRBV11-2 to TRBJ2-7; a weak D match, TRBD1 (6 bases). The germline V gene encodes CDR1 SGHAT and CDR2 FQNNGV. Trimming pared 3 bases from V and 2 bases from J, leaving 11 bases between. This CDR3 is 14 amino acids long. This CDR3 reads CASSFRQGPYEQYF. The CDR3, as DNA: TGTGCCAGCAGCTTCCGGCAGGGGCCCTACGAGCAGTACTTC.

The rearrangement links TRBV15 to TRBJ2-7; 10 bases are shared with TRBD2. The CDR3 runs to 16 residues. In germline, CDR1 is LNHNV, CDR2 YYDKDF (reference sequence). V lost 0 bases to trimming and J lost 4 bases; unmatched junction nucleotides: 6. CDR3 sequence reads: CATSRDSTSGMYEQYF. CDR3 DNA: TGTGCCACCAGCAGAGATAGTACTAGCGGGATGTACGAGCAGTACTTC.

The CDR3: CASSQGAGLQQPQHF. CDR3 bases: TGCGCCAGCAGCCAAGGTGCAGGGTTGCAGCAGCCCCAGCATTTT. This chain joins TRBV4-1 and TRBJ1-5, with D perhaps TRBD1 (5 bases). Looked up from germline, CDR1 is MGHRA and CDR2 is YSYEKL. The CDR3 has 15 amino acids. V lost 1 base and J lost 7, with 14 bases in between.

The sample holds one count of this clone. The V and J genes are TRBV10-1 and TRBJ1-2; D possibly corresponds to TRBD1 (6 bases). Between the trimmed V and J ends, which lost 5 bases and 8 bases, there was a span of 15 bases. The CDR3 spans 13 residues. Germline V gives CDR1 WNHNN, CDR2 SYGVQD (reference sequence). The CDR3 here is CASSPNRVEGYTF. DNA for the CDR3: TGCGCCAGCAGTCCTAACAGGGTGGAAGGCTACACCTTC.

This clone appeared a single time. The CDR3 here is CASSTGTGYSGNTIYF. CDR3 DNA: TGTGCCAGCAGCACCGGGACAGGCTACTCTGGAAACACCATATATTTT. The V call is TRBV5-6, the J call TRBJ1-3; 8 nucleotides agree with TRBD1. The germline V gene has CDR1 SGHDT and CDR2 YYEEEE. Unmatched junction bases numbered 6, after V lost 4 bases and J lost 0 bases. CDR3 size: 16 residues.

This clone was detected only a few times. The chain is built from TRBV4-1 and TRBJ1-4; the match to TRBD1 covers 9 bases. CDR3 length equals 15 residues. Germline assignment: CDR1 MGHRA and CDR2 YSYEKL. The ends lost 4 bases at V and 5 bases at J; junction bases unmatched: 5. CDR3 region: CASSRGDRDNEKLFF. CDR3 bases: TGCGCCAGCAGCCGCGGGGACAGGGACAATGAAAAACTGTTTTTT.

There are a few counts of this clone. The rearrangement joins TRBV4-1 to TRBJ2-1, with D possibly TRBD2 on 7 matching bases. Trimming removed 2 bases at V and 5 bases at J, with 16 bases between. The CDR3 has 16 residues. CDR1 and CDR2 (germline): MGHRA, YSYEKL. CDR3 in amino acids: CASSQRGWEGDNEQFF. The DNA for the CDR3 is TGCGCCAGCAGCCAAAGGGGGTGGGAGGGCGACAATGAGCAGTTCTTC.

The J gene is TRBJ2-1, the V gene TRBV19, with D maybe TRBD1 (7 bases). CDR3 length: 16 residues. V was pared by 6 bases and J by 4 bases, with 19 bases between. Germline V CDR1 and CDR2: LNHDA, SQIVND (reference sequence). CDR3 loop: CASSDQPAGGYNEQFF. The CDR3 nucleotides are TGTGCCAGTAGCGACCAACCCGCAGGGGGGTACAATGAGCAGTTCTTC.

The J gene is TRBJ2-5, the V gene TRBV5-1; 11 bases are shared with TRBD1. Gene TRBJ2-7 matches the end of the DNA better, so the J call may be wrong. This CDR3 spans 17 amino acids. Germline-derived CDR1 and CDR2 are SGHRS and YFSETQ. This CDR3 reads CASSPAAGTGGRYEQYF. The DNA of the CDR3 is TGCGCCAGCAGCCCGGCCGCCGGGACAGGGGGACGGTACGAGCAGTACTTC.

CDR3 amino acids: CASRQGESYSNQPQHF. DNA for the CDR3: TGTGCCAGCAGACAGGGGGAATCTTATAGCAATCAGCCCCAGCATTTT. The rearrangement joins TRBV6-6 to TRBJ1-5; TRBD1 matches at 8 bases. CDR1 is MNHNY, CDR2 SVGAGI, per germline (reference sequence). CDR3 length equals 16 residues. The V segment lost 6 bases and the J segment 0 bases; nucleotides outside the gene matches: 7.

A note on this clone: This specimen includes other DNA sequences encoding the same CDR3. The chain joins TRBV11-2 to TRBJ2-3; D not resolved. The CDR3 runs to 13 residues. The V end lost 8 bases, the J end lost 1 base, and 10 bases lay between the germline ends. Germline lookup yields CDR1 SGHAT and CDR2 FQNNGV. CDR3 coding DNA: TGTGCCAGCTCCTTGGCGGGCACAGATACGCAGTATTTT. Encoded protein: CASSLAGTDTQYF. Looking up the rest from reference TRBV11-2 and TRBJ2-3 gives the full variable domain: EAGVAQSPRYKIIEKRQSVAFWCNPISGHATLYWYQQILGQGPKLLIQFQNNGVVDDSQLPKDRFSAERLKGVDSTLKIQPAKLEDSAVYLCASSLAGTDTQYFGPGTRLTVL.

This chain connects TRBV10-3 to TRBJ2-7; 9 bases fit TRBD2. The CDR3 covers 15 residues. Germline loops: CDR1 ENHRY, CDR2 SYGVKD. V lost 10 bases, J lost 4 bases, and 14 bases stayed unmatched. The CDR3 loop is CATRLREGLGYEQYF. CDR3 bases: TGTGCCACCAGGTTGCGGGAGGGCCTAGGGTACGAGCAGTACTTC.

The chain is built from TRBV19 and TRBJ2-7; tentatively, D is TRBD2 (5 bases). Germline V gives CDR1 LNHDA, CDR2 SQIVND (reference sequence). There are 14 residues in the CDR3. V lost 1 base, J lost 3 bases, and 10 bases lay in between. The CDR3 DNA is TGTGCCAGTAGTATAGCAGGAGGCGACTACGAGCAGTACTTC. Translated, it gives CASSIAGGDYEQYF.

V is TRBV5-1 and J is TRBJ2-1, with D perhaps TRBD1 (5 bases). The length of the CDR3 is 11 residues. Germline-derived CDR1 and CDR2 are SGHRS and YFSETQ. Trimming pared 2 bases from V and 10 bases from J, leaving 7 bases between. This chain's CDR3 is CASSFRTEQFF. Written as DNA, the CDR3 is TGCGCCAGCAGCTTTCGGACAGAGCAGTTCTTC. Supplemented by reference TRBV5-1 and TRBJ2-1, the full variable domain reads KAGVTQTPRYLIKTRGQQVTLSCSPISGHRSVSWYQQTPGQGLQFLFEYFSETQRNKGNFPGRFSGRQFSNSRSEMNVSTLELGDSALYLCASSFRTEQFFGPGTRLTVL.

The CDR3: CASSLEGGTEAFF. CDR3 DNA sequence: TGTGCCAGCAGCTTGGAGGGAGGGACTGAAGCTTTCTTT. The rearrangement links TRBV5-4 to TRBJ1-1; D call uncertain. The germline V gene has CDR1 SGHNT and CDR2 YYREEE (reference sequence). V was shortened by 0 bases and J by 5 bases, with 8 bases between the two germline ends. The CDR3 is 13 residues long.

Concerning this clone itself: A read error may produce the germline difference seen at one junction end. The chain uses TRBV7-7 and TRBJ2-7, with a weak D call TRBD1 (5 bases). The CDR3 has 13 residues. CDR1 SSHAT and CDR2 FNYEAQ come from the germline V gene (reference sequence). The CDR3 here is CASSPTVSYEQYF. Written as DNA, the CDR3 is TGTGCTAGCAGTCCGACAGTATCCTACGAGCAGTACTTC. Based on the CDR3 plus reference TRBV7-7 and TRBJ2-7, the full variable domain is GAGVSQSPRYKVTKRGQDVTLRCDPISSHATLYWYQQALGQGPEFLTYFNYEAQPDKSGLPSDRFSAERPEGSISTLTIQRTEQRDSAMYRCASSPTVSYEQYFGPGTRLTVT.

The V call is TRBV15, the J call TRBJ2-7; D is perhaps TRBD2 (5 bases). Trimming removed 0 bases at V and 2 bases at J, with 8 bases between. The CDR3 runs to 14 residues. Looked up from germline, CDR1 is LNHNV and CDR2 is YYDKDF (reference sequence). The chain's CDR3 is CATSRDAGAYEQYF. DNA for the CDR3: TGTGCCACCAGCAGAGATGCCGGGGCCTACGAGCAGTACTTC.